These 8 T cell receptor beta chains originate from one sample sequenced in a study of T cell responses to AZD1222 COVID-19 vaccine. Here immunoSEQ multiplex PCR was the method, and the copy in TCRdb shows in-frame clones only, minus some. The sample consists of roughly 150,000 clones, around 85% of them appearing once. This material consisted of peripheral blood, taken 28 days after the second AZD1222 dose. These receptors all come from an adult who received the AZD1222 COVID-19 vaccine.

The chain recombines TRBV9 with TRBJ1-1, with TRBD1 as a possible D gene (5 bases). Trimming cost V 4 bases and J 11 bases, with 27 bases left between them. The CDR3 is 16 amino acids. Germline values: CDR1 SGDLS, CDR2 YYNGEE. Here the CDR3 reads CASSRMRDVPRREAFF. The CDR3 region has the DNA TGTGCCAGCAGCCGAATGAGGGACGTTCCCCGCCGGGAGGCTTTCTTT.

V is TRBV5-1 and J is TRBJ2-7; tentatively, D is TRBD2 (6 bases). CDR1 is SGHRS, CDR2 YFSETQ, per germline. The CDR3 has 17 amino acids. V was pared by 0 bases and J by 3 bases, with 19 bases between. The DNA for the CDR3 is TGCGCCAGCAGCTTGGGCCCCGGGGACTCCGGCGGCTACGAGCAGTACTTC. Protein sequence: CASSLGPGDSGGYEQYF.

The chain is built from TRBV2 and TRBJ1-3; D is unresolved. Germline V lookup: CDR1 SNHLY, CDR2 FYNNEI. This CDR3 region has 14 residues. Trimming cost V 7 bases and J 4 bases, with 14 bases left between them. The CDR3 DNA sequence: TGTGCCAGCAAGTTGGTAGGGCCCGGAAACACCATATATTTT. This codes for CASKLVGPGNTIYF.

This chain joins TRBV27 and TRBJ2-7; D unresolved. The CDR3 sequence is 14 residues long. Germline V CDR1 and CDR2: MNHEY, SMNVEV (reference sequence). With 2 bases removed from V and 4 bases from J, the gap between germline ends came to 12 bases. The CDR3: CASSLRSALYEQYF. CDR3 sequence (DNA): TGTGCCAGCAGTTTAAGGTCTGCTCTTTACGAGCAGTACTTC.

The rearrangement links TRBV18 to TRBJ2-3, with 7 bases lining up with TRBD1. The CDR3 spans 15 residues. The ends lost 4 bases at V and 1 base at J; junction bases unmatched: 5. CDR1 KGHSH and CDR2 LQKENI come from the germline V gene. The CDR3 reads CASSQQGVGTDTQYF. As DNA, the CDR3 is TGTGCCAGCTCACAGCAGGGGGTGGGCACAGATACGCAGTATTTT. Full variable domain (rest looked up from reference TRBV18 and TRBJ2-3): NAGVMQNPRHLVRRRGQEARLRCSPMKGHSHVYWYRQLPEEGLKFMVYLQKENIIDESGMPKERFSAEFPKEGPSILRIQQVVRGDSAAYFCASSQQGVGTDTQYFGPGTRLTVL.

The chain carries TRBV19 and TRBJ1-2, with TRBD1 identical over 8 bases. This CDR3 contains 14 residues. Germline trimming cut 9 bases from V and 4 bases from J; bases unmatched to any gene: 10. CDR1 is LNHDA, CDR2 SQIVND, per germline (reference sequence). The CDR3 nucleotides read TGTGCCAGCCTACCGGGACAGGCCTTCTATGGCTACACCTTC. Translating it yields CASLPGQAFYGYTF.

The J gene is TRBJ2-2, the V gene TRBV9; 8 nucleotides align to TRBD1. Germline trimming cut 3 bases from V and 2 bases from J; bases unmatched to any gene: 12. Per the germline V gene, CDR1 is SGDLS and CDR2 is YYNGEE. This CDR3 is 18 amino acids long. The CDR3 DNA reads TGTGCCAGCAGCGCGGACAGGGCGGCCACTATAAACACCGGGGAGCTGTTTTTT. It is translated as CASSADRAATINTGELFF.

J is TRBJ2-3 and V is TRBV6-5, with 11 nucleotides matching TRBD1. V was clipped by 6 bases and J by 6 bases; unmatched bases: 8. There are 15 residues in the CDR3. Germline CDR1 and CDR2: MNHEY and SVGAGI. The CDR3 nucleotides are TGTGCCAGCAGCGGACAGGGGGCTACAGGGGATACGCAGTATTTT. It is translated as CASSGQGATGDTQYF.